Detailed here is one T cell receptor beta chain. Measured with immunoSEQ multiplex PCR; TCRdb has only the in-frame clones, and not every one. Here the sample spans roughly 69,000 clones, 75% to 95% being singletons. Trimming left V 7 bases short and J 0 bases short, with 16 bases between. Looked up from germline, CDR1 is SNHLY and CDR2 is FYNNEI. The CDR3 totals 16 residues. The data were obtained in a study of T cell changes during pregnancy in multiple sclerosis. The sample here was CD4+ T cells from peripheral blood mononuclear cells, taken in the third trimester of pregnancy. The chain joins TRBV2 to TRBJ1-5; a weak D match, TRBD1 (5 bases). The TCR was taken from a female donor in good health, enrolled as a control in a pregnancy study. Here the CDR3 DNA reads TGTGCCAGCACCGAGACAGTGATTTATAGCAATCAGCCCCAGCATTTT. Its translation: CASTETVIYSNQPQHF.